The source of this T cell receptor (beta chain) is a study of T cells in Graves' hyperthyroidism and ophthalmopathy. The J segment lost 5 bases and the V segment lost 5 bases, leaving 3 bases of the junction unmatched. The CDR3 consists of 14 residues. From germline, CDR1 is SGHNT and CDR2 YENEEA. There are many counts of this clonotype. From RNA transcripts, TCR beta CDR3 regions were amplified. The HTBI primer set was used in a first-round RT-PCR of the TCR CDR3. From the multiplex PCR reads, TCRdb called clonotypes with MiXCR, one entry per CDR3 protein. Of about 570,000 distinct CDR3 sequences in the sample, around 15% were seen once.

Sequencing input: blood. The V and J genes are TRBV11-3 and TRBJ2-2; TRBD2 matches 9 bases. The sequence was obtained from a woman aged 40 to 49 with Graves' hyperthyroidism. CDR3 region: CASSMGLATGELFF. In DNA form, the CDR3 reads TGTGCCAGCAGCATGGGACTAGCTACCGGGGAGCTGTTTTTT.